Below, 6 T cell receptor beta chains from the same sample are listed, as sequenced in a study of identical twins. TCRdb fed the 5' RACE reads into MiXCR, producing one record per CDR3 protein. The table has roughly 720,000 distinct CDR3 sequences, 15% to 20% seen once. This same sample was also taken into another study, of T cells expressing NK-cell markers.

Material: PBMCs. The receptors derive from a young woman in good health.

This clonotype was counted a few times. The CDR3 DNA sequence: TGTGCCAGCAGCTTATCCGTTTACAGGGGAACTAATGAAAAACTGTTTTTT. It yields the protein CASSLSVYRGTNEKLFF. The V call is TRBV7-2, the J call TRBJ1-4; 7 nucleotides agree with TRBD1. CDR1 and CDR2 from the germline V gene are SGHTA and FQGNSA. Trimming took 2 bases from V and 1 from J; bases not matched to a gene: 7. This CDR3 is 17 amino acids long.

The chain joins TRBV4-2 to TRBJ2-5; 9 nucleotides line up with TRBD1. V lost 3 bases, J lost 5 bases, and 4 bases stayed unmatched. Germline CDR1 LGHNA, CDR2 YNFKEQ. The CDR3 has 14 amino acids. The CDR3 spells CASSHNRGQETQYF. In DNA form, the CDR3 reads TGTGCCAGCAGCCATAACAGGGGGCAGGAGACCCAGTACTTC.

This sequence joins TRBV6-2 or TRBV6-3 and TRBJ2-1; possible D gene TRBD2, 6 bases. The CDR3 has 13 amino acids. V shed 6 bases and J shed 9 bases, with 15 bases lying between them. Germline CDR1 MNHEY, CDR2 SVGEGT. CDR3 DNA: TGTGCCAGCAGCCCGAGAGCGGGTCGTGAGCAGTTCTTC. It yields the protein CASSPRAGREQFF.

This clonotype was picked up a small number of times. The chain uses TRBV12-5 and TRBJ2-5; D remains unclear. CDR3 length equals 14 residues. CDR1 and CDR2 from the germline V gene are LGHNT and FRNRAP. V lost 5 bases to trimming and J lost 5 bases, with 15 bases between them. The CDR3 DNA sequence: TGTGCTAGTGGTGCCGGCGATCTGGAGGAGACCCAGTACTTC. Its translation: CASGAGDLEETQYF.

This clonotype was detected a few times. The chain combines TRBV12-3 or TRBV12-4 with TRBJ2-2; D remains ambiguous. V was cut by 5 bases and J by 6 bases, with 13 bases left in between. CDR3 length: 14 residues. CDR3 loop: CASSPQKGAGELFF. In DNA form, the CDR3 reads TGTGCCAGCAGTCCACAGAAGGGCGCCGGGGAGCTGTTTTTT.

The chain couples TRBV30 to TRBJ2-1; 10 bases map to TRBD2. Unmatched junction bases numbered 15, after V lost 2 bases and J lost 11 bases. The CDR3 runs 16 residues. Germline assignment: CDR1 GTSNPN and CDR2 SVGIG (reference sequence). The DNA for the CDR3 is TGTGCCTGGAGTCCTACGGGGAGCGGGAGGGCCTCAAAGCAGTTCTTC. Translating gives CAWSPTGSGRASKQFF.